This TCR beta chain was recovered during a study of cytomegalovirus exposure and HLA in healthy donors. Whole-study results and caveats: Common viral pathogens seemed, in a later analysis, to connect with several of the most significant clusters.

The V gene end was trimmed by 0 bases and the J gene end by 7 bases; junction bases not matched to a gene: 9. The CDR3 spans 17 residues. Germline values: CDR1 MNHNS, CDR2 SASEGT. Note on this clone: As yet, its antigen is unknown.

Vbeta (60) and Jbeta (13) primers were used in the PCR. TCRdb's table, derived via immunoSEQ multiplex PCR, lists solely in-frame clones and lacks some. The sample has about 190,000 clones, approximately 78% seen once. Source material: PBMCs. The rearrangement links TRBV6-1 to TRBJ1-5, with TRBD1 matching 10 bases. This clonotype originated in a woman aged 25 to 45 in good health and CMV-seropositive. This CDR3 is CASSEAPGTGEGQPQHF. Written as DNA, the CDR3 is TGTGCCAGCAGTGAAGCCCCTGGGACAGGGGAAGGCCAGCCCCAGCATTTT.